The 2 T cell receptor beta chains below were found in one sample sequenced in a study of T-cell memory formation after mild COVID-19 (dated by TCRdb to the early 2020s). The library was built by means of 5' RACE. TCRdb lists the instrument as Illumina NovaSeq 6000. Clones were called with MiXCR by TCRdb after fastp trimmed the public reads at Q25, and only in-frame beta chains were retained. Records with the same CDR3 protein are collapsed into one entry carrying the most frequent genes and DNA. Here the sample has hundreds of thousands of distinct CDR3 sequences; more than 15% occur a single time. The top ten constitute under 25% of the sample. Sequencing was done on a sample of PBMCs or a T cell subset sorted from them (not recorded which). The receptors come from a man between 18 and 29 years old who had mild COVID-19 (a few samples of this study predate the infection). The sample titles of this study are shuffled in the database, so cell type and time point are left out; the donor was told from shared clones.

Many counts were recorded for this clonotype. This rearrangement joins TRBV10-3 to TRBJ2-7, with D tentatively TRBD1 or TRBD2 (5 bases each). Looked up from germline, CDR1 is ENHRY and CDR2 is SYGVKD. The V end was cut by 3 bases, the J end by 3 bases, with 12 bases between. The CDR3 is made up of 14 amino acids. DNA of the CDR3: TGTGCCATCAGTGATCCGAGGGGATACTACGAGCAGTACTTC. This codes for CAISDPRGYYEQYF.

CDR3 coding DNA: TGTGCCAGCAGCGGACGACACAGGGTGGATGAGCAGTTCTTC. This translates into CASSGRHRVDEQFF. The V and J genes are TRBV9 and TRBJ2-1, with TRBD1 as a possible D gene (6 bases). The CDR3 loop spans 14 amino acids. Germline assignment: CDR1 SGDLS and CDR2 YYNGEE. V dropped 3 bases and J dropped 8 bases, with 15 bases sitting between them.